The 5 T cell receptor beta chains presented below share a single source sample, sequenced in a study of blood T cell repertoires in COVID-19. Assay: immunoSEQ multiplex PCR; the TCRdb copy retains only in-frame clones and omits some. The repertoire holds roughly 100,000 clones, with approximately 80% as singletons. Specimen: peripheral blood. The source of these receptors is a woman in her sixties with acute or convalescent COVID-19.

The genes are TRBV5-6 and TRBJ2-7; D is perhaps TRBD1 (6 bases). The germline CDR1 and CDR2 sequences are SGHDT and YYEEEE. The CDR3 extends over 15 amino acids. Trimming removed 0 bases at V and 7 bases at J, with 17 bases between. This CDR3 is CASSLVGGREWEQYF. The CDR3 nucleotides read TGTGCCAGCAGCTTGGTTGGGGGCAGGGAGTGGGAGCAGTACTTC.

The chain joins TRBV11-2 to TRBJ2-7; 7 bases match TRBD1. Trimming took 5 bases from V and 6 from J; bases not matched to a gene: 10. The CDR3 consists of 14 residues. Germline V gives CDR1 SGHAT, CDR2 FQNNGV. The CDR3 nucleotides are TGTGCCAGCAGCGCGACAGGGCTAGTGGGCGAGCAGTACTTC. The encoded protein is CASSATGLVGEQYF.

The chain is built from TRBV5-1 and TRBJ1-1, with TRBD1 matching 7 bases. The CDR3 sequence is 14 residues long. CDR1 and CDR2 from the germline V gene are SGHRS and YFSETQ. The junction had 4 bases not matched to a gene; V was cut back by 3 bases and J by 2 bases. The CDR3 loop reads CASSSGQDNTEAFF. DNA for the CDR3: TGCGCCAGCAGCTCCGGACAGGACAACACTGAAGCTTTCTTT.

This chain joins TRBV10-3 and TRBJ2-1; TRBD2 aligns across 9 bases. This CDR3 comprises 14 residues. Germline V gives CDR1 ENHRY, CDR2 SYGVKD. J lost 3 bases, V lost 7 bases, and 4 bases had no gene match. The CDR3 DNA reads TGTGCCATCACCTGGACTAGCGACTACAATGAGCAGTTCTTC. As protein: CAITWTSDYNEQFF.

The V call is TRBV30, the J call TRBJ2-1; the match to TRBD2 covers 8 bases. CDR3 length: 13 amino acids. Germline loops: CDR1 GTSNPN, CDR2 SVGIG (reference sequence). Losses at the gene ends were 0 bases for V and 5 bases for J; bases not matched to a gene: 0. The CDR3 sequence: CAWSVLADNEQFF. The CDR3, as DNA: TGTGCCTGGAGTGTACTAGCGGACAATGAGCAGTTCTTC.